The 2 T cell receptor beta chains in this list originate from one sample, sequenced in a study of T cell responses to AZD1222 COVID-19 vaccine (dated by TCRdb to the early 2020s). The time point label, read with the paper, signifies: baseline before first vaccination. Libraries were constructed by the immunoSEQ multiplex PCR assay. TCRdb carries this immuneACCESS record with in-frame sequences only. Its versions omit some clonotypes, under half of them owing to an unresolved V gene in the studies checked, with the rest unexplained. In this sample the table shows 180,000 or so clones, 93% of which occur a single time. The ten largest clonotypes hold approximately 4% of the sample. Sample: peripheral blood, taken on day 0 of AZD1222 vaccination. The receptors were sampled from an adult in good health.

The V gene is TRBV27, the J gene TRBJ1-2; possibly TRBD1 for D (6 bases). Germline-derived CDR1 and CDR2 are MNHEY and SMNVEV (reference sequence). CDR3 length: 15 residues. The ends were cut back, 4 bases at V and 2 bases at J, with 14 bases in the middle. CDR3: CASSYLDRPNYGYTF. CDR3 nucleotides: TGTGCCAGCAGTTATCTCGACAGGCCCAACTATGGCTACACCTTC.

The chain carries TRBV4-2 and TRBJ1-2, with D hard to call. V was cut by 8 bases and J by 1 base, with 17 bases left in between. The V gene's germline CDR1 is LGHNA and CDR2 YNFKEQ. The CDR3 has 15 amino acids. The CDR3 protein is CASGPGLSSNYGYTF. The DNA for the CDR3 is TGTGCCAGCGGGCCTGGGCTATCCAGTAACTATGGCTACACCTTC.